In its sample, the clone carrying this T cell receptor (beta chain) was seen once. The antigen remains undetermined. The sample is drawn from a study of cytomegalovirus exposure and HLA in healthy donors. Study details: HLA-typed donors contributed some 87 million unique TCRs, which were held in an early data release. Study-wide results and caveats: Productive rates of about 90% or about 30% were seen for most TCR beta V segments in an earlier analysis. The investigators catalogued 160 or so TCR beta chains as cytomegalovirus-associated.

PCR employed 60 Vbeta and 13 Jbeta primers. Sequenced by immunoSEQ multiplex PCR; TCRdb stores in-frame clones only, minus some. The sample contains about 62,000 clones, about 77% of which appear only once. The CDR3 sequence is 17 residues long. The V gene lost 1 base and the J gene lost 7 bases, with 17 bases spanning the gap. CDR1 is SGHVS and CDR2 is FQNEAQ in the germline V gene. Sequencing input: PBMCs. The clonotype comes from a woman in her twenties or thirties in good health and CMV-seronegative. J is TRBJ2-6 and V is TRBV7-8; D possibly corresponds to TRBD2 (5 bases). The CDR3 is CASSLVPVRGGANVLTF. The CDR3 nucleotides read TGTGCCAGCAGCTTAGTACCAGTGCGAGGAGGAGCCAACGTCCTGACTTTC.